This T cell receptor beta chain was sequenced during a study of T cell clonotyping in hematopoietic cell transplantation. The overall study: Recipient samples before transplant were obtained post-cytoreduction. Study-wide results and caveats: Without cell sorting, CD4 versus CD8 contributions remain unresolved. Broader posttransplant TCR repertoire diversity was predicted by graft donor and pretransplant recipient Inverse Simpson Index values.

The protocol was immunoSEQ multiplex PCR, while the TCRdb copy is restricted to in-frame clones and leaves out a portion. This sample has about 28,000 clones; roughly 91% occur once, and the top ten carry about 2.2%. The CDR3 has 12 amino acids. V gave up 5 bases and J gave up 5 bases, with 9 bases separating them. In germline, CDR1 is MNHNY, CDR2 SVGAGI (reference sequence). As for time point: recipient sample about 28 days before transplant, after cytoreduction. Samples: about 28 days before transplant, then days 30, 100 and 180 after. Note on this clone: The antigen remains undetermined.

The gene calls are TRBV6-6 and TRBJ2-5; D gene uncertain. The receptor was derived from a man aged 45-60 years with acute myeloid leukemia. Some clones in this sample may be carry-over from other donors' samples. The sample here was peripheral blood mononuclear cells, taken before stem cell transplant. The CDR3 sequence is CASSRARETQYF. DNA for the CDR3: TGTGCCAGCAGTCGCGCCCGTGAGACCCAGTACTTC.